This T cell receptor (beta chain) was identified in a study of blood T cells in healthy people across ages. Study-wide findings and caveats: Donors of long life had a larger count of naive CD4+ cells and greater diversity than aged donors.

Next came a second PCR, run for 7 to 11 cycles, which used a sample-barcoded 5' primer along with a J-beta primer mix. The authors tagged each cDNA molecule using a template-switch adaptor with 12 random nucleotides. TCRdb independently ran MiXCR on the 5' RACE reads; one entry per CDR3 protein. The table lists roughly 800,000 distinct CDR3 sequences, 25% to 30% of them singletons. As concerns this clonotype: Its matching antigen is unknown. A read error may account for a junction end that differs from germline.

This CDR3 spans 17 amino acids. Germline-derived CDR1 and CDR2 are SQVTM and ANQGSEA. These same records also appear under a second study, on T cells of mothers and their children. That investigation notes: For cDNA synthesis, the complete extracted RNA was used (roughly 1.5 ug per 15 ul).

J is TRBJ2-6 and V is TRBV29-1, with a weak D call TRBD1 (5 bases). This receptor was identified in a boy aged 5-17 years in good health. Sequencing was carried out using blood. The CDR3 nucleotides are TGCAGCGTTGAGGGCGTATGGGGCTCCTCTGGGGCCACCGTCCTGACTTTC. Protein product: CSVEGVWGSSGATVLTF. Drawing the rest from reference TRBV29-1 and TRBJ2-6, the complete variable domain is SAVISQKPSRDICQRGTSLTIQCQVDSQVTMMFWYRQQPGQSLTLIATANQGSEATYESGFVIDKFPISRPNLTFSTLTVSNMSPEDSSIYLCSVEGVWGSSGATVLTFGAGSRLTVL.